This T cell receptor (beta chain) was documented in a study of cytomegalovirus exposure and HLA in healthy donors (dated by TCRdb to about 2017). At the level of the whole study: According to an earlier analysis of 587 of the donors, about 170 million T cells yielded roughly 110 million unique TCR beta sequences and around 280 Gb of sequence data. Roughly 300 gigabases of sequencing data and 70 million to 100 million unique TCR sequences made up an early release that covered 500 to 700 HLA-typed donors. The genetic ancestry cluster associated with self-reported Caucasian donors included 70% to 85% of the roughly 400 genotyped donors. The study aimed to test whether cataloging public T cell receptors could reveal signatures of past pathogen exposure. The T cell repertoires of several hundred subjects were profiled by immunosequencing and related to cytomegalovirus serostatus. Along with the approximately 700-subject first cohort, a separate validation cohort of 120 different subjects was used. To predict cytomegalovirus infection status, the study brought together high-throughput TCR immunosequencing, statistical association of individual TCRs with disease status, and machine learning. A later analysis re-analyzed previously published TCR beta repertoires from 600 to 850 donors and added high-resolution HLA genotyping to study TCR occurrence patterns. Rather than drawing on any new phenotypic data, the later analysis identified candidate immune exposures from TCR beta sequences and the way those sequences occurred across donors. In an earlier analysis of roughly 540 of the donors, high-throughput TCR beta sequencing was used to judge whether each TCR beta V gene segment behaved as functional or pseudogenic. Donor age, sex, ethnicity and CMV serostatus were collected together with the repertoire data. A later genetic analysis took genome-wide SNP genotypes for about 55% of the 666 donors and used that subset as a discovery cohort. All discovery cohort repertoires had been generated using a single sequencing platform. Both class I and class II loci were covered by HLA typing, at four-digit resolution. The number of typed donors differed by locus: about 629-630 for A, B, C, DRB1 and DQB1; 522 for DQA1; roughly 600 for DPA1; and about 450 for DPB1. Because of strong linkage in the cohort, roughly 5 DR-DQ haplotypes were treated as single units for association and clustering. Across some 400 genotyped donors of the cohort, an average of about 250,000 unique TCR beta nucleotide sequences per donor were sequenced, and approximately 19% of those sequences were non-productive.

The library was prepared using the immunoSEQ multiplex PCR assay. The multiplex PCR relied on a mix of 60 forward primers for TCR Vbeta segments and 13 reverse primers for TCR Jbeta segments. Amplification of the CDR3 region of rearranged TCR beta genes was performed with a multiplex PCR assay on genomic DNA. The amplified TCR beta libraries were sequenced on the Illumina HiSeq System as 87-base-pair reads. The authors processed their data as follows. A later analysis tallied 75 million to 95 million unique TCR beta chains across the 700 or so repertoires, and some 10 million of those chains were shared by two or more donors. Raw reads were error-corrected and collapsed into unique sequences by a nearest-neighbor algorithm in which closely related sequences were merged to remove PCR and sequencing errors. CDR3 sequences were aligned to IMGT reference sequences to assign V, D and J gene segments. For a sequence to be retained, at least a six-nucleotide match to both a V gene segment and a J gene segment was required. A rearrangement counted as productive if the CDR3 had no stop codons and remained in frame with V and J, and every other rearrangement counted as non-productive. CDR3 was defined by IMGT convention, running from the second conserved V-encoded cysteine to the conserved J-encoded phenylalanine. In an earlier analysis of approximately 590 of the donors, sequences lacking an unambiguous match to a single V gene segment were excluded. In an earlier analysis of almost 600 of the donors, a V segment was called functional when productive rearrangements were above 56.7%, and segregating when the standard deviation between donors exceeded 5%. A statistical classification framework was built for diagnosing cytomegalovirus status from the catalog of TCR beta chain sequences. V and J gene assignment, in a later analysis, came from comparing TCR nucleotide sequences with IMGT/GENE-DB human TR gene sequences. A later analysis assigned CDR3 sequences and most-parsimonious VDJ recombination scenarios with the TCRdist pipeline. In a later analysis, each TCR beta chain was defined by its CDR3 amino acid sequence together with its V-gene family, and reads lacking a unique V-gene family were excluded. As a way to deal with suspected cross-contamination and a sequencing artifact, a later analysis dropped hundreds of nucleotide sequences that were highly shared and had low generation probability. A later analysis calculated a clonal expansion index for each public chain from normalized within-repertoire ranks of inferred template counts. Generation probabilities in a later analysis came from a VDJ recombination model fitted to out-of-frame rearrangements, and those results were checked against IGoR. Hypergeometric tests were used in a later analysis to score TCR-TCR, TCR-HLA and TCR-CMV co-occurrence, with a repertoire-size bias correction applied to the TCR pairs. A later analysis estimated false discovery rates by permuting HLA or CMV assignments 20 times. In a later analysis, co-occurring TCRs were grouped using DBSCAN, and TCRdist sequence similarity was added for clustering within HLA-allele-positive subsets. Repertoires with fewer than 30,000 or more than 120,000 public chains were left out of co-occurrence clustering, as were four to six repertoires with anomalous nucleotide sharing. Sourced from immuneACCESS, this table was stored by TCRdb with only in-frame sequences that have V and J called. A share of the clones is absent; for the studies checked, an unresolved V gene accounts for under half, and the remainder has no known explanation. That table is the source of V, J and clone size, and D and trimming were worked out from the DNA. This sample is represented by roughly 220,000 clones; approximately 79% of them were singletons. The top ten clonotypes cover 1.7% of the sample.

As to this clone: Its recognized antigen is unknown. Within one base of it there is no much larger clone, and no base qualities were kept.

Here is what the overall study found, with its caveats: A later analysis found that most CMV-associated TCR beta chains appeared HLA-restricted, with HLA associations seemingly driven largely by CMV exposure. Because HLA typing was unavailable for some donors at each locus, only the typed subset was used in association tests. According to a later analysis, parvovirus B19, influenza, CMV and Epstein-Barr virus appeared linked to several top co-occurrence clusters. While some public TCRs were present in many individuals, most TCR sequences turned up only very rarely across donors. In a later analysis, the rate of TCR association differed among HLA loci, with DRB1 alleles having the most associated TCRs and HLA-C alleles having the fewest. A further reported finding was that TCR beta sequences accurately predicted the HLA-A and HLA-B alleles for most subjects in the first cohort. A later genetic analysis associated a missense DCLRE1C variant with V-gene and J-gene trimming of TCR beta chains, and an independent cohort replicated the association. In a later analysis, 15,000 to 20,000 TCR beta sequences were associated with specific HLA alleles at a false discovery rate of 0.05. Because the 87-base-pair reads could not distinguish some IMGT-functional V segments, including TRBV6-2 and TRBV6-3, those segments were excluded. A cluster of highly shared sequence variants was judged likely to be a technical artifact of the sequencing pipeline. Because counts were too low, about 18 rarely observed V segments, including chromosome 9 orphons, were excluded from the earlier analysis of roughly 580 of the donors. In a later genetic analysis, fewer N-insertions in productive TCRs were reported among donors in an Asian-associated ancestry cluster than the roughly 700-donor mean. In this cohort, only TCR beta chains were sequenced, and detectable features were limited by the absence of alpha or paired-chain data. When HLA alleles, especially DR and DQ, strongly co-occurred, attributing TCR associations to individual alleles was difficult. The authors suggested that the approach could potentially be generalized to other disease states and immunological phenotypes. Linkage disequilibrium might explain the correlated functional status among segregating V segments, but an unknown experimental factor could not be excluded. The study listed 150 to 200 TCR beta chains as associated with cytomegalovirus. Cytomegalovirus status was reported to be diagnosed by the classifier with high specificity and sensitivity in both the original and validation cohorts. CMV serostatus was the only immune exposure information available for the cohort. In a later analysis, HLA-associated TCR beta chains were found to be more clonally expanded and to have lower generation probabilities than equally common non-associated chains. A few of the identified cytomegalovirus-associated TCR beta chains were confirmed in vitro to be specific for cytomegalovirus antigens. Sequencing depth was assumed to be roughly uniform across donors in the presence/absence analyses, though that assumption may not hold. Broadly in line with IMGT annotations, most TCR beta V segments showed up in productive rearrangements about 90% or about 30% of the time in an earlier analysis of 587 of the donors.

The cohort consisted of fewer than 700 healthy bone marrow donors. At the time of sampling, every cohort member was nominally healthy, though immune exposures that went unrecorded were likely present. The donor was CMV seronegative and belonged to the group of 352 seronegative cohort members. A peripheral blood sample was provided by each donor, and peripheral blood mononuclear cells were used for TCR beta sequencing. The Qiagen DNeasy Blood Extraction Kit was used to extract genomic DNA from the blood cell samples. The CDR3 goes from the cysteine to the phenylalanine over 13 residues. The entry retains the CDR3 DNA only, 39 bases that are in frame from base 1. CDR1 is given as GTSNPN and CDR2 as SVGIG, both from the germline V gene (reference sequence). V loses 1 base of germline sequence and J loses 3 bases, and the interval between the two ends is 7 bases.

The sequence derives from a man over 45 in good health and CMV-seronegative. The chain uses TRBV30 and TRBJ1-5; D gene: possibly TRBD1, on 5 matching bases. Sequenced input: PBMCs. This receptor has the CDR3 CAWSAQDNQPQHF. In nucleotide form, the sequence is TGTGCCTGGAGTGCACAGGACAATCAGCCCCAGCATTTT.